The T cell receptor (beta chain) under discussion was sequenced for a study of T cells after yellow fever vaccination. TCRdb ran MiXCR on the 5' RACE reads and lists one entry per CDR3 protein. The table lists about 170,000 distinct CDR3 sequences, 11% of them singletons. There are 12 residues in the CDR3. V lost 1 base and J 6 bases, leaving 3 bases between the germline ends. From germline, CDR1 is SGHTA and CDR2 FQGNSA. This chain uses TRBV7-2 with TRBJ2-2; D ambiguous. This clonotype was obtained from a young man who received the YFV17D yellow fever vaccine. Source: CD8+ T cells sorted from PBMCs, taken 15 days after the yellow fever booster vaccination. The CDR3 reads CASSLEAGELFF. For the CDR3, the DNA is TGTGCCAGCAGCTTAGAGGCCGGGGAGCTGTTTTTT. Together with reference TRBV7-2 and TRBJ2-2, the CDR3 gives the full variable domain: GAGVSQSPSNKVTEKGKDVELRCDPISGHTALYWYRQSLGQGLEFLIYFQGNSAPDKSGLPSDRFSAERTGGSVSTLTIQRTQQEDSAVYLCASSLEAGELFFGEGSRLTVL.